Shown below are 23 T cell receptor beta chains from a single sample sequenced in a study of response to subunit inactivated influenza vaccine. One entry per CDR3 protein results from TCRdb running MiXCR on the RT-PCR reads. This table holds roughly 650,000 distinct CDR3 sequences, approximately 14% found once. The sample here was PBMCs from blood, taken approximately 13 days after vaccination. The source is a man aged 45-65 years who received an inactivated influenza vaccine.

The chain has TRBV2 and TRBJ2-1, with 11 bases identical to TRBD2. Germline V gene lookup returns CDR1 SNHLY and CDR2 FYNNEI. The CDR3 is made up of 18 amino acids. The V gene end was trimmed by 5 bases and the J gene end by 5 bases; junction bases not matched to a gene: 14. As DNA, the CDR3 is TGTGCCAGCAGTCATACTAGCGGGAGCTTTAACTTTGACAATGAGCAGTTCTTC. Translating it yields CASSHTSGSFNFDNEQFF.

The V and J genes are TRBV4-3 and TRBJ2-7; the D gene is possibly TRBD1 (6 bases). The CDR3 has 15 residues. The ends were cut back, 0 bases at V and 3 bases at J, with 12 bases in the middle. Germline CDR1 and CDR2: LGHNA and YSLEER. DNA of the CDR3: TGCGCCAGCAGCCAAGATTTCGGCAGGGGCTACGAGCAGTACTTC. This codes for CASSQDFGRGYEQYF.

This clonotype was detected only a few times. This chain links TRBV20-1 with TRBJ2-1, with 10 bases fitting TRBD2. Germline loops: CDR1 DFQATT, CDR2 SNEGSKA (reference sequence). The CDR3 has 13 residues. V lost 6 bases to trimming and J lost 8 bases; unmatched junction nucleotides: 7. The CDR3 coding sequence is TGCAGTGCACGGGGGACTAGCGATTATGAGCAGTTCTTC. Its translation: CSARGTSDYEQFF.

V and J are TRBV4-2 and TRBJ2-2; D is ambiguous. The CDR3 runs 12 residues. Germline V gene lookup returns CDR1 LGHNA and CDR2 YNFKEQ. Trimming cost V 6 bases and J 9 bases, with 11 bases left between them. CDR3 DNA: TGTGCCAGCAGTCCGTTCGATCGGGAGCTGTTTTTT. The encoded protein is CASSPFDRELFF.

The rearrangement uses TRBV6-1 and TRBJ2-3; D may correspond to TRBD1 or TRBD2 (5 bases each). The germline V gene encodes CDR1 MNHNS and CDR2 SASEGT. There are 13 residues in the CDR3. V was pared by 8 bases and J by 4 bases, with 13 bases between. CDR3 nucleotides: TGTGCCAGCGCTAGCAGAGGGGCAGATACGCAGTATTTT. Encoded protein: CASASRGADTQYF.

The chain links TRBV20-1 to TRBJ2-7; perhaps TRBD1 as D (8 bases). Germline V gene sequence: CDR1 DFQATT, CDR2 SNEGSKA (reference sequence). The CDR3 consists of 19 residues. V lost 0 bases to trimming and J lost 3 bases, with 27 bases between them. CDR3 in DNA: TGCAGTGCTAGAGATTTGGGGAATCCTACAGGGGGGGCTGTCTACGAGCAGTACTTC. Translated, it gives CSARDLGNPTGGAVYEQYF.

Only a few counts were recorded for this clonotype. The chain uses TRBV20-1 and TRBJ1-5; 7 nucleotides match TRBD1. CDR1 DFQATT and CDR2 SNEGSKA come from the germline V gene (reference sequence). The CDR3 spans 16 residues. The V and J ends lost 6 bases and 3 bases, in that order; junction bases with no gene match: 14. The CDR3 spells CSAPSGGMSNNQPQHF. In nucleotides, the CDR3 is TGCAGTGCCCCGTCAGGGGGAATGTCGAACAATCAGCCCCAGCATTTT.

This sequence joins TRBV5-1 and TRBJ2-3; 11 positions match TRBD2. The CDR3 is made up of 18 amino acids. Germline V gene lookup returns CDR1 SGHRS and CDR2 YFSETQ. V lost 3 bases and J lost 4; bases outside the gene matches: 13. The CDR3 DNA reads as TGCGCCAGCAGCTCCCCTAGCGGGGGGCAGCAGAGTCCAGATACGCAGTATTTT. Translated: CASSSPSGGQQSPDTQYF. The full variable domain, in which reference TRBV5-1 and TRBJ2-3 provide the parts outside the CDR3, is KAGVTQTPRYLIKTRGQQVTLSCSPISGHRSVSWYQQTPGQGLQFLFEYFSETQRNKGNFPGRFSGRQFSNSRSEMNVSTLELGDSALYLCASSSPSGGQQSPDTQYFGPGTRLTVL.

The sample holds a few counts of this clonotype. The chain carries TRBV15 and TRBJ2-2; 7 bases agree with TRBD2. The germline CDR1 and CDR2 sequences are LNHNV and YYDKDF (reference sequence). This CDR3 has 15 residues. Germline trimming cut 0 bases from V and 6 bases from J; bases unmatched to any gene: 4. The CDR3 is CATSRDRGEAGELFF. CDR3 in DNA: TGTGCCACCAGCAGAGATCGGGGGGAAGCCGGGGAGCTGTTTTTT.

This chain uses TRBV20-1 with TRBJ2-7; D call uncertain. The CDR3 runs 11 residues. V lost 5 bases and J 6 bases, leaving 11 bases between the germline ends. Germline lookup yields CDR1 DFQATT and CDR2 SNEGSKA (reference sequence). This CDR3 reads CSASSWAEQYF. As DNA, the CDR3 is TGCAGTGCTTCTTCATGGGCCGAGCAGTACTTC.

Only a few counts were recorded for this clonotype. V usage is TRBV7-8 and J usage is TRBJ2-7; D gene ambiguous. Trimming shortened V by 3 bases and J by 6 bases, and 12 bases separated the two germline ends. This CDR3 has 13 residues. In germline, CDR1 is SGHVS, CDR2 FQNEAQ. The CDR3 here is CASSLEDWGEQYF. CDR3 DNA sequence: TGTGCCAGCAGCTTGGAAGACTGGGGCGAGCAGTACTTC.

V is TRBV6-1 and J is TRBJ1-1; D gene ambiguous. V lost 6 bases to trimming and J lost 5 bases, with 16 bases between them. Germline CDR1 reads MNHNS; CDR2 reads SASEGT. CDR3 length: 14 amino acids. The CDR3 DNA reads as TGTGCCAGCAGGGGCCCACAGAGACTTACTGAAGCTTTCTTT. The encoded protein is CASRGPQRLTEAFF.

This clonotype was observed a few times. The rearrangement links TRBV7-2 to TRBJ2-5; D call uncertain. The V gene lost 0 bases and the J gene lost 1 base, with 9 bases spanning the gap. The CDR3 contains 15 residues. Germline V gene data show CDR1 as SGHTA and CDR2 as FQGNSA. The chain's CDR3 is CASSLAALGQETQYF. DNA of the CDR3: TGTGCCAGCAGCTTAGCAGCTTTGGGCCAAGAGACCCAGTACTTC.

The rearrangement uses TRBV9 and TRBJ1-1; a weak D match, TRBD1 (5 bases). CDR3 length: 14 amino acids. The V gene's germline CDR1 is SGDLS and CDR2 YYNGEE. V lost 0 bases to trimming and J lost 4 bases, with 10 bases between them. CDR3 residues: CASSVVGAFTEAFF. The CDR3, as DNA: TGTGCCAGCAGCGTAGTCGGGGCGTTCACTGAAGCTTTCTTT.

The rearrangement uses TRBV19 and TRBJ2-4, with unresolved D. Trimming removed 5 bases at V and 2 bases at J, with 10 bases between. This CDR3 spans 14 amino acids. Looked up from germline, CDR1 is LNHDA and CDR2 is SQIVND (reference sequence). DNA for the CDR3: TGTGCCAGTAGTCCGACAATGACCAAAAACATTCAGTACTTC. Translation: CASSPTMTKNIQYF.

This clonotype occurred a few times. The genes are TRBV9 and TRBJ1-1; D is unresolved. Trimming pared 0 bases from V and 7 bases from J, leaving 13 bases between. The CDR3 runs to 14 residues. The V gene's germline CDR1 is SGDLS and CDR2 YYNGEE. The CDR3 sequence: CASSVEEGALEAFF. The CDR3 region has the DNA TGTGCCAGCAGCGTAGAAGAGGGAGCGCTTGAAGCTTTCTTT.

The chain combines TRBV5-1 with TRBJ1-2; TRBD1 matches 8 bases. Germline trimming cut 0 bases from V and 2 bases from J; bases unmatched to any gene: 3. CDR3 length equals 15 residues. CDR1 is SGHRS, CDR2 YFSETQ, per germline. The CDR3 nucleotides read TGCGCCAGCAGCTTGGATCGACAGGGGAACTATGGCTACACCTTC. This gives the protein CASSLDRQGNYGYTF.

CDR3 coding DNA: TGTGCCAGCAGCTTAGCTTGGGGGCCCGGAAACACCATATATTTT. This gives the protein CASSLAWGPGNTIYF. The chain joins TRBV7-2 to TRBJ1-3; maybe TRBD1 (6 bases). The V and J ends lost 0 bases and 4 bases respectively, with 10 bases between them. The V gene's germline CDR1 is SGHTA and CDR2 FQGNSA. There are 15 residues in the CDR3. Full variable domain (rest looked up from reference TRBV7-2 and TRBJ1-3): GAGVSQSPSNKVTEKGKDVELRCDPISGHTALYWYRQSLGQGLEFLIYFQGNSAPDKSGLPSDRFSAERTGGSVSTLTIQRTQQEDSAVYLCASSLAWGPGNTIYFGEGSWLTVV.

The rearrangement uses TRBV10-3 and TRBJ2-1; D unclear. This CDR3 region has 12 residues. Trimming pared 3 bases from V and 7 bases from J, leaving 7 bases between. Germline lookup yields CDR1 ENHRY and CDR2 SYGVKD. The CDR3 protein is CAISDFGNEQFF. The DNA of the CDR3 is TGTGCCATCAGTGATTTTGGAAATGAGCAGTTCTTC.

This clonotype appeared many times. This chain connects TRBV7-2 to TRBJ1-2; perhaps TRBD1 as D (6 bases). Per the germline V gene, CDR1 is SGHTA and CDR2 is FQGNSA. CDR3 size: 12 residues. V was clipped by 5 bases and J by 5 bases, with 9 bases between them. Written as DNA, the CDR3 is TGTGCCAGCAGCAACACAGGGTATGGCTACACCTTC. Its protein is CASSNTGYGYTF.

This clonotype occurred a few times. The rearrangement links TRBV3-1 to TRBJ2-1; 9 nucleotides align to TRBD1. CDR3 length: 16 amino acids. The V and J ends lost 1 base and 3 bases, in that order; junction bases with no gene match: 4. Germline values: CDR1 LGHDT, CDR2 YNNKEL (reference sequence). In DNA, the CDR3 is TGTGCCAGCAGCCAAGGAGGGGACAGGGTCTACAATGAGCAGTTCTTC. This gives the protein CASSQGGDRVYNEQFF.

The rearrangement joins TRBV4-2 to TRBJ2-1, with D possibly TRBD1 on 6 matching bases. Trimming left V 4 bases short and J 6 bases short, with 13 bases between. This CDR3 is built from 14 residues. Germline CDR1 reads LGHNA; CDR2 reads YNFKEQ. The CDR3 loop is CASSLRQAGNEQFF. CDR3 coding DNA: TGTGCCAGCAGCCTCCGACAGGCAGGCAATGAGCAGTTCTTC.

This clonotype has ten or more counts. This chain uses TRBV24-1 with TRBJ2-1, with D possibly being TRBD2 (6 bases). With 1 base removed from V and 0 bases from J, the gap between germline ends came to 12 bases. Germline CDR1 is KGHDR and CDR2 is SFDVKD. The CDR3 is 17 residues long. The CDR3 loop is CATSDFGGKFSYNEQFF. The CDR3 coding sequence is TGTGCCACCAGTGATTTTGGCGGGAAGTTCTCCTACAATGAGCAGTTCTTC.